One sample yielded the 30 T cell receptor beta chains listed below, sequenced in a study of vaccination and CD4 T cells after COVID-19. Their recognized antigens are unknown. Cultured CD4+ T cell DNA underwent sequencing with the Oncomine TCR Beta short-read assay. TCRdb re-analysed the PCR reads in MiXCR, keeping a single row per CDR3 protein. The data hold 15,000 to 20,000 distinct CDR3 sequences, with roughly 29% observed a single time. Described treatment: roughly 11-day PBMC culture with coronavirus spike peptide pools or control peptides (ViraFEST assay). Sequencing input: cultured CD4+ T cells from blood. These receptors all stem from a human donor with COVID-19.

This clonotype was seen a handful of times. The chain couples TRBV6-4 to TRBJ1-2, with D hard to call. This CDR3 comprises 12 residues. Trimming cost V 0 bases and J 8 bases, with 7 bases left between them. The V gene's germline CDR1 is MRHNA and CDR2 SNTAGT. In nucleotides, the CDR3 is TGTGCCAGCAGTGACTCGGTATACGGCTACACCTTC. Translating gives CASSDSVYGYTF.

This chain uses TRBV7-9 with TRBJ1-2, with D hard to call. The CDR3 sequence is 12 residues long. Germline V gives CDR1 SEHNR, CDR2 FQNEAQ (reference sequence). V lost 1 base, J lost 3 bases, and 3 bases lay in between. In DNA form, the CDR3 reads TGTGCCAGCAGCTTAGTGGACTATGGCTACACCTTC. It translates to CASSLVDYGYTF. Full variable domain (remainder filled in from reference TRBV7-9 and TRBJ1-2): DTGVSQNPRHKITKRGQNVTFRCDPISEHNRLYWYRQTLGQGPEFLTYFQNEAQLEKSRLLSDRFSAERPKGSFSTLEIQRTEQGDSAMYLCASSLVDYGYTFGSGTRLTVV.

The chain links TRBV30 to TRBJ2-1; TRBD1 matches 7 bases. V trimming: 0 bases; J trimming: 10 bases; junction bases outside the gene matches: 0. Germline-derived CDR1 and CDR2 are GTSNPN and SVGIG (reference sequence). The CDR3 consists of 11 residues. As DNA, the CDR3 is TGTGCCTGGAGTGTACAGGGGGAGCAGTTCTTC. Amino acids: CAWSVQGEQFF. Full variable domain (rest looked up from reference TRBV30 and TRBJ2-1): SQTIHQWPATLVQPVGSPLSLECTVEGTSNPNLYWYRQAAGRGLQLLFYSVGIGQISSEVPQNLSASRPQDRQFILSSKKLLLSDSGFYLCAWSVQGEQFFGPGTRLTVL.

The chain combines TRBV12-3 or TRBV12-4 with TRBJ2-1; the D gene is possibly TRBD1 (6 bases). The CDR3 extends over 15 amino acids. V lost 4 bases and J lost 2, with 12 bases in between. This CDR3 is CASSSGQFPYNEQFF. CDR3 sequence (DNA): TGTGCCAGCAGTTCAGGACAGTTCCCCTACAATGAGCAGTTCTTC.

This rearrangement joins TRBV14 to TRBJ1-6; 7 bases match TRBD1. V was clipped by 2 bases and J by 6 bases; unmatched bases: 4. Per the germline V gene, CDR1 is SGHDN and CDR2 is FVKESK. This CDR3 has 15 residues. This CDR3 reads CASSQSGGGNSPLHF. The CDR3 DNA is TGTGCCAGCAGCCAATCAGGGGGGGGTAATTCACCCCTCCACTTT.

The V call is TRBV29-1, the J call TRBJ1-1, with D maybe TRBD1 (6 bases). CDR1 and CDR2 from the germline V gene are SQVTM and ANQGSEA. Deletions cut 2 bases from V and 2 bases from J, with 12 bases between. The CDR3 contains 14 residues. The CDR3 spells CSVEKGHPNTEAFF. The CDR3 DNA is TGCAGCGTTGAAAAGGGACACCCAAACACTGAAGCTTTCTTT.

In this sample, this clonotype turned up a few times. J is TRBJ1-6 and V is TRBV7-9; weak D call: TRBD1 (5 bases). V lost 4 bases to trimming and J lost 10 bases, with 14 bases between them. Germline assignment: CDR1 SEHNR and CDR2 FQNEAQ (reference sequence). This CDR3 is 14 amino acids long. The CDR3 spells CASSSGGTESPLHF. The DNA for the CDR3 is TGTGCCAGCAGCTCGGGGGGGACGGAGTCACCCCTCCACTTT.

The chain couples TRBV29-1 to TRBJ1-6, with a weak D call TRBD1 (5 bases). The V end lost 6 bases, the J end lost 8 bases, and 17 bases lay between the germline ends. Germline lookup yields CDR1 SQVTM and CDR2 ANQGSEA. CDR3 size: 14 residues. The CDR3 coding sequence is TGCAGCGTCCGGACCGGGGGGGGGGATTCACCCCTCCACTTT. It translates to CSVRTGGGDSPLHF.

This clonotype was counted between two and nine times. This rearrangement joins TRBV20-1 to TRBJ2-7; D is possibly TRBD1 (5 bases). Deletions cut 0 bases from V and 0 bases from J, with 12 bases between. This CDR3 contains 15 residues. Germline CDR1 and CDR2: DFQATT and SNEGSKA (reference sequence). The CDR3 here is CSARDRQQSSYEQYF. DNA for the CDR3: TGCAGTGCTAGAGATAGACAGCAGAGCTCCTACGAGCAGTACTTC.

The chain recombines TRBV11-3 with TRBJ2-5; D is possibly TRBD2 (6 bases). This CDR3 contains 15 residues. In germline, CDR1 is SGHNT, CDR2 YENEEA. Trimming removed 5 bases from V and 2 bases from J, with 15 bases in between. CDR3 residues: CASSHGGSRQETQYF. The CDR3 DNA reads TGTGCCAGCAGCCACGGGGGTAGCAGACAAGAGACCCAGTACTTC.

The chain is built from TRBV27 and TRBJ1-4; no reliable D call. The germline gives CDR1 MNHEY, CDR2 SMNVEV (reference sequence). The V end lost 0 bases, the J end lost 0 bases, and 11 bases lay between the germline ends. This CDR3 is built from 17 residues. The CDR3 region is CASSLSPPTATNEKLFF. CDR3 sequence (DNA): TGTGCCAGCAGTTTATCCCCCCCCACCGCAACTAATGAAAAACTGTTTTTT.

This clonotype occurred a few times. This chain connects TRBV6-1 to TRBJ1-5, with D possibly being TRBD1 (5 bases). This CDR3 comprises 14 residues. V lost 8 bases and J lost 2, with 13 bases in between. CDR1 and CDR2 (germline): MNHNS, SASEGT. The DNA of the CDR3 is TGTGCCAGCGGCGAAGGGACGGGCAATCAGCCCCAGCATTTT. Its translation: CASGEGTGNQPQHF.

This clonotype was observed a few times. The chain is built from TRBV19 and TRBJ2-6; unclear D gene. CDR3 size: 13 residues. The germline V gene encodes CDR1 LNHDA and CDR2 SQIVND (reference sequence). V lost 4 bases and J 1 base, leaving 2 bases between the germline ends. CDR3 loop: CASSKSGANVLTF. The DNA of the CDR3 is TGTGCCAGTAGTAAATCTGGGGCCAACGTCCTGACTTTC.

The rearrangement uses TRBV20-1 and TRBJ2-1; 11 bases map to TRBD1. This CDR3 is built from 17 residues. The germline CDR1 and CDR2 sequences are DFQATT and SNEGSKA (reference sequence). The junction had 11 bases not matched to a gene; V was cut back by 4 bases and J by 3 bases. The CDR3 is CSAINRFGTGGYNEQFF. The CDR3 nucleotides read TGCAGTGCTATTAACCGATTCGGGACAGGGGGCTACAATGAGCAGTTCTTC.

J is TRBJ2-2 and V is TRBV6-1; 13 nucleotides agree with TRBD2. The CDR3 is made up of 16 amino acids. CDR1 is MNHNS and CDR2 is SASEGT in the germline V gene. J was trimmed by 4 bases and V by 7 bases; bases with no gene match: 6. Here the CDR3 DNA reads TGTGCCAGCAACCGACTAGCGGGGGGTCCCACCGGGGAGCTGTTTTTT. Amino acid sequence: CASNRLAGGPTGELFF.

This clonotype was counted only a few times. The chain couples TRBV19 to TRBJ1-5; a possible D gene is TRBD1 (5 bases). Germline assignment: CDR1 LNHDA and CDR2 SQIVND (reference sequence). This CDR3 comprises 15 residues. V gave up 11 bases and J gave up 0 bases, with 17 bases separating them. CDR3 in amino acids: CAGGEISNSNQPQHF. CDR3 nucleotide sequence: TGTGCCGGAGGGGAGATTTCAAATAGCAATCAGCCCCAGCATTTT.

The gene calls are TRBV30 and TRBJ1-1, with D hard to call. In germline, CDR1 is GTSNPN, CDR2 SVGIG (reference sequence). The V and J ends lost 0 bases and 0 bases respectively, with 29 bases between them. The CDR3 sequence is 21 residues long. In DNA form, the CDR3 reads TGTGCCTGGAGTGTACTTCCTACAGTTTTAACAACGGACTATATGAACACTGAAGCTTTCTTT. It specifies CAWSVLPTVLTTDYMNTEAFF.

This chain joins TRBV6-1 and TRBJ1-2, with 7 bases fitting TRBD1. This CDR3 has 13 residues. V was clipped by 6 bases and J by 5 bases; unmatched bases: 6. CDR1 and CDR2 from the germline V gene are MNHNS and SASEGT. CDR3 DNA sequence: TGTGCCAGCAGCTCGGGACAGCCTTATGGCTACACCTTC. Its translation: CASSSGQPYGYTF.

In its sample, this clonotype was seen a few times. The chain is built from TRBV4-1 and TRBJ2-5, with D uncertain. V gave up 4 bases and J gave up 2 bases, with 14 bases separating them. The germline V gene encodes CDR1 MGHRA and CDR2 YSYEKL. The CDR3 extends over 15 amino acids. CDR3 coding DNA: TGCGCCAGCAGCCTCACAGCCAACGGGCAAGAGACCCAGTACTTC. It translates to CASSLTANGQETQYF.

The rearrangement joins TRBV6-1 to TRBJ2-7, with TRBD2 matching 9 bases. V lost 4 bases, J lost 2 bases, and 6 bases stayed unmatched. The V gene's germline CDR1 is MNHNS and CDR2 SASEGT. The CDR3 consists of 15 residues. CDR3 sequence reads: CASSAIAGATYEQYF. In nucleotides, the CDR3 is TGTGCCAGCAGTGCAATAGCGGGGGCTACCTACGAGCAGTACTTC.

Here the CDR3 reads CATSDPGRNEQFF. In nucleotides, the CDR3 is TGTGCCACCAGTGACCCCGGACGAAATGAGCAGTTCTTC. The J gene is TRBJ2-1, the V gene TRBV24-1; D is unresolved. The ends were cut back, 4 bases at V and 7 bases at J, with 10 bases in the middle. This CDR3 has 13 amino acids. The germline V gene encodes CDR1 KGHDR and CDR2 SFDVKD.

The chain couples TRBV5-1 to TRBJ2-3, with a possible D match to TRBD1 (7 bases). Germline CDR1 and CDR2: SGHRS and YFSETQ. The CDR3 is 15 amino acids. V was shortened by 4 bases and J by 5 bases, with 17 bases between the two germline ends. For the CDR3, the DNA is TGCGCCAGCAGCCTGAGTGGGACAGCGGGAGATACGCAGTATTTT. Its translation: CASSLSGTAGDTQYF.

This clonotype was picked up a small number of times. V usage is TRBV12-3 or TRBV12-4 and J usage is TRBJ1-5; D is ambiguous. Trimming removed 2 bases from V and 1 base from J, with 9 bases in between. CDR3 size: 15 residues. This CDR3 is CASSLRGGSNQPQHF. Here the CDR3 DNA reads TGTGCCAGCAGTTTAAGAGGCGGCAGCAATCAGCCCCAGCATTTT.

This clonotype was picked up a small number of times. The rearrangement uses TRBV27 and TRBJ2-7; D remains ambiguous. Germline-derived CDR1 and CDR2 are MNHEY and SMNVEV (reference sequence). CDR3 size: 13 residues. V dropped 4 bases and J dropped 2 bases, with 9 bases sitting between them. CDR3 loop: CASSSPYAYEQYF. The CDR3 DNA reads TGTGCCAGCAGTTCCCCATACGCCTACGAGCAGTACTTC.

This chain joins TRBV6-1 and TRBJ2-2; weak D call: TRBD1 (6 bases). The germline V gene has CDR1 MNHNS and CDR2 SASEGT. Trimming removed 9 bases at V and 5 bases at J, with 10 bases between. This CDR3 spans 12 amino acids. For the CDR3, the DNA is TGTGCCAGTTACCAGGGGACCGGGGAGCTGTTTTTT. This gives the protein CASYQGTGELFF.

The chain carries TRBV2 and TRBJ1-5, with 7 bases that match TRBD1. This CDR3 region has 12 residues. Germline V gene sequence: CDR1 SNHLY, CDR2 FYNNEI. Germline trimming cut 4 bases from V and 7 bases from J; bases unmatched to any gene: 1. DNA for the CDR3: TGTGCCAGCAGTGTAGGGGGCCAGCCCCAGCATTTT. It is translated as CASSVGGQPQHF. Variable domain in full (rest from reference TRBV2 and TRBJ1-5): EPEVTQTPSHQVTQMGQEVILRCVPISNHLYFYWYRQILGQKVEFLVSFYNNEISEKSEIFDDQFSVERPDGSNFTLKIRSTKLEDSAMYFCASSVGGQPQHFGDGTRLSIL.

V gene TRBV5-1 combines with J gene TRBJ2-5; D could derive from TRBD1 or TRBD2 (7 bases each). The CDR3 contains 14 residues. The germline CDR1 and CDR2 sequences are SGHRS and YFSETQ. V lost 5 bases to trimming and J lost 6 bases, with 17 bases between them. DNA for the CDR3: TGCGCCAGCAGACCCGGCGGGGGACAGCAGACCCAGTACTTC. Its translation is CASRPGGGQQTQYF.

The chain joins TRBV7-9 to TRBJ2-1, with no clear D. Trimming stripped 3 bases from V and 8 bases from J, with 20 bases between. The germline V gene has CDR1 SEHNR and CDR2 FQNEAQ (reference sequence). The CDR3 consists of 16 residues. The CDR3 spells CASSLSQAQSWDEQFF. The DNA of the CDR3 is TGTGCCAGCAGCTTGTCCCAGGCTCAGAGTTGGGATGAGCAGTTCTTC.

V and J are TRBV19 and TRBJ2-7, with 8 bases aligning to TRBD1. The CDR3 spans 14 residues. With 7 bases clipped from V and 1 base from J, the junction kept 6 bases outside the gene matches. Germline loops: CDR1 LNHDA, CDR2 SQIVND (reference sequence). The CDR3 region has the DNA TGTGCCAGTACCCGGACAGGGCTGTCCTACGAGCAGTACTTC. This encodes CASTRTGLSYEQYF. Based on the CDR3 plus reference TRBV19 and TRBJ2-7, the full variable domain is DGGITQSPKYLFRKEGQNVTLSCEQNLNHDAMYWYRQDPGQGLRLIYYSQIVNDFQKGDIAEGYSVSREKKESFPLTVTSAQKNPTAFYLCASTRTGLSYEQYFGPGTRLTVT.

This clonotype was seen a few times. The chain carries TRBV5-1 and TRBJ1-2, with 7 bases lining up with TRBD1. CDR1 and CDR2 from the germline V gene are SGHRS and YFSETQ. This CDR3 spans 16 amino acids. The ends lost 4 bases at V and 0 bases at J; junction bases unmatched: 9. The CDR3 region has the DNA TGCGCCAGCAGCCATACAGGGGACCTGACTAACTATGGCTACACCTTC. Encoded protein: CASSHTGDLTNYGYTF.